One sample yielded the 4 T cell receptor beta chains listed below, sequenced in a study of OX40 agonist ivuxolimab in advanced cancers. TCRdb's copy holds only in-frame clones and misses some; the assay was immunoSEQ multiplex PCR. Altogether 65,000 to 95,000 clones are present, 65% to 85% being singletons, with the ten largest covering 0.76%. The starting material was CD4+ or CD8+ T cells sorted from blood, obtained in a trial of the OX40 agonist ivuxolimab. The source of these receptors is an adult with an advanced solid tumor such as melanoma, head and neck, liver or kidney cancer.

The V call is TRBV9, the J call TRBJ1-1; D uncertain. The CDR3 extends over 15 amino acids. CDR1 is SGDLS, CDR2 YYNGEE, per germline. Trimming stripped 4 bases from V and 1 base from J, with 14 bases between. Here the CDR3 DNA reads TGTGCCAGCAGCACAAACCCGGGAGGGAACACTGAAGCTTTCTTT. This gives the protein CASSTNPGGNTEAFF. The full variable domain, completed using reference TRBV9 and TRBJ1-1, is DSGVTQTPKHLITATGQRVTLRCSPRSGDLSVYWYQQSLDQGLQFLIQYYNGEERAKGNILERFSAQQFPDLHSELNLSSLELGDSALYFCASSTNPGGNTEAFFGQGTRLTVV.

Regarding this clone: The junction does not match germline at one end; this may be a read error. The V call is TRBV5-1, the J call TRBJ2-7, with 16 bases matching TRBD2. Germline V gene lookup returns CDR1 SGHRS and CDR2 YFSETQ. CDR3 length: 13 amino acids. In DNA form, the CDR3 reads TGCGCCAGCAGCCCCGGGACTAGCGGGAGGGCCGTATTC. This codes for CASSPGTSGRAVF.

The chain combines TRBV30 with TRBJ1-4; the D is unclear. V dropped 4 bases and J dropped 0 bases, with 15 bases sitting between them. The germline V gene has CDR1 GTSNPN and CDR2 SVGIG (reference sequence). The length of the CDR3 is 16 residues. The CDR3 DNA reads TGTGCCTGGAATGAACAGACCGCACCAACTAATGAAAAACTGTTTTTT. Amino acid sequence: CAWNEQTAPTNEKLFF.

The rearrangement joins TRBV6-1 to TRBJ1-2; 7 bases are a match to TRBD1. V gave up 1 base and J gave up 3 bases; unmatched junction bases: 2. The CDR3 covers 14 residues. The germline V gene encodes CDR1 MNHNS and CDR2 SASEGT. The CDR3 loop reads CASSEVGGDYGYTF. The DNA of the CDR3 is TGTGCCAGCAGTGAAGTAGGGGGCGACTATGGCTACACCTTC.